Included here is one TCR beta chain sequence, with context. TCRdb reprocessed the 5' RACE reads with MiXCR, giving one entry per CDR3 protein. Among 460,000 or so distinct CDR3 sequences listed, 13% to 15% were seen once. The data belong to a study of identical twins. V was clipped by 8 bases and J by 2 bases, with 13 bases between them. The CDR3 contains 13 residues. Germline CDR1 and CDR2: MDHEN and SYDVKM. The data also belong to a second study, concerning yellow fever vaccine responses in identical twins.

The receptor comes from a woman between 18 and 29 years old in good health. Sample: CD4+ T cells sorted from blood. The J gene is TRBJ2-7, the V gene TRBV28; D could derive from TRBD1 or TRBD2 (5 bases each). The CDR3 region is CASRKPGPYEQYF. The DNA of the CDR3 is TGTGCCAGCCGTAAACCGGGACCCTACGAGCAGTACTTC.